The next 13 T cell receptor beta chains were all read from a single sample in a study of shared clonotypes between healthy human individuals. The assay was immunoSEQ multiplex PCR, and TCRdb's table has in-frame clones only and misses some. The sample has 650,000 to 700,000 clones, less than 95% seen once. Sequences were obtained from memory CD8+ T cells from PBMCs. Subset indicated: CD45RO+ cells pooled with CCR7-negative TemRA cells. The receptor source for this set is a man aged 18 to 30 in good health. Some clones in this sample may be carry-over from other donors' samples.

The chain combines TRBV27 with TRBJ2-7, with D perhaps being TRBD1 or TRBD2 (5 bases each). The germline CDR1 and CDR2 sequences are MNHEY and SMNVEV (reference sequence). The CDR3 contains 15 residues. Trimming removed 5 bases at V and 2 bases at J, with 16 bases between. For the CDR3, the DNA is TGTGCCAGCAGTCCCCGGGGCATTCCCGCCTACGAGCAGTACTTC. Protein sequence: CASSPRGIPAYEQYF.

The genes are TRBV9 and TRBJ2-2, with TRBD1 identical over 9 bases. Germline values: CDR1 SGDLS, CDR2 YYNGEE. Trimming took 0 bases from V and 6 from J; bases not matched to a gene: 3. There are 15 residues in the CDR3. In nucleotides, the CDR3 is TGTGCCAGCAGCGTAGGGGGACAGGGTTCCGGGGAGCTGTTTTTT. Amino acids: CASSVGGQGSGELFF. The whole variable domain, filled in from reference TRBV9 and TRBJ2-2, reads DSGVTQTPKHLITATGQRVTLRCSPRSGDLSVYWYQQSLDQGLQFLIQYYNGEERAKGNILERFSAQQFPDLHSELNLSSLELGDSALYFCASSVGGQGSGELFFGEGSRLTVL.

This chain links TRBV28 with TRBJ2-2; 7 nucleotides line up with TRBD1. The CDR3 runs 16 residues. Germline loops: CDR1 MDHEN, CDR2 SYDVKM. The V segment lost 7 bases and the J segment 1 base; nucleotides outside the gene matches: 9. CDR3 in DNA: TGTGCCAGCACCCCTTGGGGGACAGTGAACACCGGGGAGCTGTTTTTT. Translated: CASTPWGTVNTGELFF.

The chain's CDR3 is CASSWSPGPTYEQYF. The DNA for the CDR3 is TGTGCCAGCAGCTGGTCACCGGGCCCAACCTACGAGCAGTACTTC. The V call is TRBV5-5, the J call TRBJ2-7; the D is unclear. V gave up 3 bases and J gave up 2 bases, with 15 bases separating them. The CDR3 contains 15 residues. CDR1 and CDR2 (germline): SGHKS, YYEKEE (reference sequence).

CDR3 amino acids: CASSQDSVSFNQPQHF. DNA for the CDR3: TGCGCCAGCAGCCAAGATTCCGTCAGTTTCAATCAGCCCCAGCATTTT. This chain links TRBV4-1 with TRBJ1-5; no definite D call. The CDR3 consists of 16 residues. The ends were cut back, 0 bases at V and 3 bases at J, with 12 bases in the middle. In germline, CDR1 is MGHRA, CDR2 YSYEKL.

This chain joins TRBV4-1 and TRBJ2-3, with TRBD2 matching over 11 bases. Germline V gives CDR1 MGHRA, CDR2 YSYEKL. The length of the CDR3 is 18 residues. With 3 bases clipped from V and 3 bases from J, the junction kept 11 bases outside the gene matches. The CDR3 nucleotides read TGCGCCAGCAGCCAGGGACCAGAGACTAGCGGGATTACAGATACGCAGTATTTT. Translating it yields CASSQGPETSGITDTQYF.

The gene calls are TRBV6-5 and TRBJ2-3, with TRBD2 matching 10 bases. The CDR3 totals 15 residues. Per germline, CDR1 MNHEY and CDR2 SVGAGI. Losses at the gene ends were 2 bases for V and 2 bases for J; bases not matched to a gene: 1. The chain's CDR3 is CASSYGLAATDTQYF. The CDR3 DNA reads TGTGCCAGCAGTTACGGACTAGCGGCCACAGATACGCAGTATTTT.

Only one count was recorded for this clone. The chain uses TRBV11-1 and TRBJ2-1; D may be TRBD2 (6 bases). This CDR3 spans 15 amino acids. The V gene's germline CDR1 is SGHAT and CDR2 FQDESV (reference sequence). Trimming removed 2 bases from V and 0 bases from J, with 8 bases in between. The CDR3 DNA is TGTGCCAGCAGCTTATACGGGGGCTCCTACAATGAGCAGTTCTTC. Translated, it gives CASSLYGGSYNEQFF. The full variable domain, rest sourced from reference TRBV11-1 and TRBJ2-1, is EAEVAQSPRYKITEKSQAVAFWCDPISGHATLYWYRQILGQGPELLVQFQDESVVDDSQLPKDRFSAERLKGVDSTLKIQPAELGDSAMYLCASSLYGGSYNEQFFGPGTRLTVL.

The J gene is TRBJ2-7, the V gene TRBV27, with D possibly called TRBD1 or TRBD2 (6 bases each). There are 15 residues in the CDR3. CDR1 and CDR2 (germline): MNHEY, SMNVEV (reference sequence). V gave up 5 bases and J gave up 1 base, with 15 bases separating them. CDR3 nucleotides: TGTGCCAGCAGTCATCGGGTAGGGGGGTCCTACGAGCAGTACTTC. Residues: CASSHRVGGSYEQYF.

The chain uses TRBV5-8 and TRBJ1-2; D is possibly TRBD1 (5 bases). The CDR3 runs to 13 residues. The V end was cut by 8 bases, the J end by 4 bases, with 15 bases between. Germline-derived CDR1 and CDR2 are SGHTS and YDEGEE. CDR3 sequence: CARFKGFRYGYTF. The DNA of the CDR3 is TGTGCCAGATTCAAGGGGTTTCGCTATGGCTACACCTTC.

The rearrangement uses TRBV4-3 and TRBJ2-7; 12 bases are a match to TRBD2. The V gene's germline CDR1 is LGHNA and CDR2 YSLEER. After removal of 2 bases from V and 0 bases from J, the junction contained 8 bases not matched to a gene. The CDR3 runs 18 residues. This CDR3 is CASSQSLAGGLSSYEQYF. Written as DNA, the CDR3 is TGCGCCAGCAGCCAAAGCCTAGCGGGAGGGTTAAGCTCCTACGAGCAGTACTTC.

This clone was seen once. This sequence joins TRBV6-5 and TRBJ1-1, with D possibly being TRBD1 (5 bases). Between the trimmed V and J ends, which lost 8 bases and 1 base, there was a span of 5 bases. Germline V gene data show CDR1 as MNHEY and CDR2 as SVGAGI. CDR3 length equals 11 residues. In DNA, the CDR3 is TGTGCCAGCGGGGGGAACACTGAAGCTTTCTTT. Its translation: CASGGNTEAFF.

The chain couples TRBV28 to TRBJ1-1; maybe TRBD1 (5 bases). CDR1 MDHEN and CDR2 SYDVKM come from the germline V gene. This CDR3 region has 14 residues. Trimming cost V 7 bases and J 1 base, with 13 bases left between them. In nucleotides, the CDR3 is TGTGCCAGCACGCCCGGGGGGGAGAACACTGAAGCTTTCTTT. Translation: CASTPGGENTEAFF.